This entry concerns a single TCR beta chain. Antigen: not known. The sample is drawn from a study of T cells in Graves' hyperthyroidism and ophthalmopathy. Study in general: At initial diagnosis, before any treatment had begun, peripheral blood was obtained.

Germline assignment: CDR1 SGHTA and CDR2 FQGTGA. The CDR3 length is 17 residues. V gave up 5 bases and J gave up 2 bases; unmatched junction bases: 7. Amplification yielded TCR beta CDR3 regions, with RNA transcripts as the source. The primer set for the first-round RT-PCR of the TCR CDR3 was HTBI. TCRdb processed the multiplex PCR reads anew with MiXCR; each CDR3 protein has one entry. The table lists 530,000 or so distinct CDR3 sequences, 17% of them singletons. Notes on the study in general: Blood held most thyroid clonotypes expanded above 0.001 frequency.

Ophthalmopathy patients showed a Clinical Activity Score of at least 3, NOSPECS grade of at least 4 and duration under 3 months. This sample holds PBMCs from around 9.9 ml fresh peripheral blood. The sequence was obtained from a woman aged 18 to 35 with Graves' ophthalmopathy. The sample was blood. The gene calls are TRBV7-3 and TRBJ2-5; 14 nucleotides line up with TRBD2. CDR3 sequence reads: CASSPWGLAGEQETQYF. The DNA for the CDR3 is TGTGCCAGCAGCCCCTGGGGACTAGCGGGAGAACAAGAGACCCAGTACTTC.